A single TCR beta chain is shown here with its context. Individual patients had between 1 and 8 samples, taken pretreatment and on-treatment. The table came from immunoSEQ multiplex PCR; TCRdb's copy has only in-frame clones and leaves some out. Of approximately 100,000 clones listed, approximately 86% are singletons. This entry is derived from a study of PD-L1 blockade in urothelial cancer. For the study at large: Beginning around 2014, patients received atezolizumab, given as 1,200 mg intravenously every 3 weeks. Samples came from 3 weeks, at the second dose, and 6 weeks into treatment. Patients with male sex and bladder-origin urothelial cancer accounted for about 85% of the roughly 29 enrolled.

Germline V gene data show CDR1 as MGHRA and CDR2 as YSYEKL. The CDR3 extends over 16 amino acids. J gave up 1 base and V 0 bases, and 5 bases lay outside the gene matches. The specimen comprised PBMCs, sampled around atezolizumab (anti-PD-L1) treatment. This TCR was recovered from a man aged 50 to 59 with urothelial cancer. The chain has TRBV4-1 and TRBJ1-1; TRBD1 matches 7 bases. CDR3 region: CASSQEKGTANTEAFF. The DNA for the CDR3 is TGCGCCAGCAGCCAAGAGAAAGGGACAGCGAACACTGAAGCTTTCTTT.